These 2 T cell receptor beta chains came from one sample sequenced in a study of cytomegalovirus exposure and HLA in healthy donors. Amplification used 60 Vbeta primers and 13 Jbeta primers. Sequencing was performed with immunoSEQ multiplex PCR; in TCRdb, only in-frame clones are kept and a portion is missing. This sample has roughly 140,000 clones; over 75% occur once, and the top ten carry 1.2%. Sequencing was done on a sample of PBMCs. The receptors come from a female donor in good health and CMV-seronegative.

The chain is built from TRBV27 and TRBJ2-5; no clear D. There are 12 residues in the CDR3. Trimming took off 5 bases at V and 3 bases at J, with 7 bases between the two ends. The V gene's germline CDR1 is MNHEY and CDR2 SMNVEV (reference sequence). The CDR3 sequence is CASSGTKETQYF. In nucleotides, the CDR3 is TGTGCCAGCAGTGGCACCAAAGAGACCCAGTACTTC.

This CDR3 is CASSPPGGERMNEQFF. In DNA form, the CDR3 reads TGTGCCAGCTCACCACCGGGTGGGGAGCGGATGAATGAGCAGTTCTTC. The chain is built from TRBV18 and TRBJ2-1, with a tentative D call TRBD2 (5 bases). CDR3 length: 16 amino acids. V lost 0 bases, J lost 7 bases, and 16 bases lay in between. Germline V lookup: CDR1 KGHSH, CDR2 LQKENI.